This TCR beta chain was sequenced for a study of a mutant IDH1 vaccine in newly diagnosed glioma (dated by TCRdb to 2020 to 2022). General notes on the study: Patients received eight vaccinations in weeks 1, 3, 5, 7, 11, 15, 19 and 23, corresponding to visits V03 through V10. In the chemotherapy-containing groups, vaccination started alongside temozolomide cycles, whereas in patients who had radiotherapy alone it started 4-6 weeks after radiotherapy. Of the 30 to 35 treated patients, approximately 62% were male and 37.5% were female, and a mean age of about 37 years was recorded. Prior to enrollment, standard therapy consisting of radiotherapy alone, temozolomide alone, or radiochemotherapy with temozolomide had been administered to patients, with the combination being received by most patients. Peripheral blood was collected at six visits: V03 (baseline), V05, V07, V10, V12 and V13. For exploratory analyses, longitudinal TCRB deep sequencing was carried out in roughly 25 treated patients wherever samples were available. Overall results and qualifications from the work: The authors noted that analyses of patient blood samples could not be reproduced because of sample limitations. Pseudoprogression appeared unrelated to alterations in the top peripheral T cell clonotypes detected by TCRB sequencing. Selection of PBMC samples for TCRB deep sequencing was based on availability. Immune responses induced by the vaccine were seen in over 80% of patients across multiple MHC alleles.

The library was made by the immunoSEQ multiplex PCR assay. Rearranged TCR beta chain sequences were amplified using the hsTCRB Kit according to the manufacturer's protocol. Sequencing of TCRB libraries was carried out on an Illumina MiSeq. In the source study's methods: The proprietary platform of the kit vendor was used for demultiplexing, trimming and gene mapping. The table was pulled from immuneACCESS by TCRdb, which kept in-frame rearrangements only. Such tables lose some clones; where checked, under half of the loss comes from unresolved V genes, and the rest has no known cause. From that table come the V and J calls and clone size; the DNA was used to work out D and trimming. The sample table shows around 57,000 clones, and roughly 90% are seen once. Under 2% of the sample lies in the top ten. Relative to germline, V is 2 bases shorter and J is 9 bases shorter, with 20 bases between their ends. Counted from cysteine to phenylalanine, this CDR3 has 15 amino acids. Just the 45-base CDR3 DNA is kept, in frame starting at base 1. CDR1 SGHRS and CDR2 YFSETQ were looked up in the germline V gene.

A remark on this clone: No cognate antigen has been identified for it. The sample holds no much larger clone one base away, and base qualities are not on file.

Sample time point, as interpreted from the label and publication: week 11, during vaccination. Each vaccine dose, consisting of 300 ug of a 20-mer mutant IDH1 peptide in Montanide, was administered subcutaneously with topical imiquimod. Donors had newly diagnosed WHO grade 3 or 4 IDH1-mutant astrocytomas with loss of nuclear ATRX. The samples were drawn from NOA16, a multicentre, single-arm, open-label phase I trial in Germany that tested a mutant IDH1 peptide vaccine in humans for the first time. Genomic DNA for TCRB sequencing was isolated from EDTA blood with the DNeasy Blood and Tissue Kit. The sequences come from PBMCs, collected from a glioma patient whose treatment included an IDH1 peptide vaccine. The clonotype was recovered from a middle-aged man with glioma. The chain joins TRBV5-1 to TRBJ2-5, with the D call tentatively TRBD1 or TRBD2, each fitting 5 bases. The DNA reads TGCGCCAGCAGCTTACGGGACGCCTGGGAACAATCCCAGTACTTC. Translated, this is CASSLRDAWEQSQYF.